The 17 T cell receptor beta chains given below trace back to one sample, sequenced in a study of cytomegalovirus exposure and HLA in healthy donors. 60 Vbeta and 13 Jbeta primers were used in PCR. Profiling relied on immunoSEQ multiplex PCR, and the TCRdb table lists in-frame clones only, not all of them. The sample lists roughly 160,000 clones, approximately 80% occurring once. Material for sequencing was PBMCs. Receptors were obtained from a man aged 18 to 29 in good health and CMV-seropositive.

The chain links TRBV29-1 to TRBJ1-1; 10 bases line up with TRBD1. CDR3 size: 13 residues. V shed 5 bases, J shed 7 bases, and the junction held 7 bases outside the gene matches. CDR1 is SQVTM and CDR2 is ANQGSEA in the germline V gene. CDR3 loop: CSVLRQGAGEAFF. The CDR3 nucleotides read TGCAGCGTTCTAAGACAGGGGGCGGGTGAAGCTTTCTTT.

The chain uses TRBV4-3 and TRBJ2-4; 8 nucleotides align to TRBD2. The CDR3 contains 15 residues. Losses at the gene ends were 3 bases for V and 7 bases for J; bases not matched to a gene: 8. Germline V gives CDR1 LGHNA, CDR2 YSLEER. CDR3 in amino acids: CASSHTRGGGNIQYF. The CDR3 coding sequence is TGCGCCAGCAGCCATACCCGGGGGGGCGGGAACATTCAGTACTTC.

This chain connects TRBV15 to TRBJ1-2; D gene unclear. Germline assignment: CDR1 LNHNV and CDR2 YYDKDF (reference sequence). V was cut by 5 bases and J by 5 bases, with 21 bases left in between. The length of the CDR3 is 16 residues. This CDR3 reads CATSSGIMRSVYGYTF. For the CDR3, the DNA is TGTGCCACCAGCTCCGGGATTATGCGCAGTGTTTATGGCTACACCTTC.

This chain joins TRBV6-1 and TRBJ2-2; D unresolved. The CDR3 consists of 15 residues. Per germline, CDR1 MNHNS and CDR2 SASEGT. The V end lost 5 bases, the J end lost 3 bases, and 13 bases lay between the germline ends. The CDR3 DNA follows: TGTGCCAGCAGTCTCACCGGTCCGTACACCGGGGAGCTGTTTTTT. It is translated as CASSLTGPYTGELFF.

This clone showed up just a few times. This sequence joins TRBV6-6 and TRBJ2-3; 10 nucleotides agree with TRBD2. The germline gives CDR1 MNHNY, CDR2 SVGAGI (reference sequence). This CDR3 region has 16 residues. J gave up 0 bases and V 5 bases, and 5 bases lay outside the gene matches. The DNA for the CDR3 is TGTGCCAGCAGTCACCCTAGCGGGAGTAGCACAGATACGCAGTATTTT. It is translated as CASSHPSGSSTDTQYF.

The chain links TRBV18 to TRBJ2-7; D is undetermined. Trimming removed 2 bases from V and 2 bases from J, with 13 bases in between. CDR3 length equals 15 residues. The germline CDR1 and CDR2 sequences are KGHSH and LQKENI. This CDR3 is CASSPSQGGTYEQYF. The CDR3, as DNA: TGTGCCAGCTCACCATCGCAAGGCGGCACCTACGAGCAGTACTTC.

The chain links TRBV6-5 to TRBJ2-3; D may be TRBD2 (5 bases). Germline V gives CDR1 MNHEY, CDR2 SVGAGI. The germline V and J ends were trimmed by 6 bases and 2 bases, with 15 bases remaining between them. The length of the CDR3 is 15 residues. The CDR3 DNA is TGTGCCAGCAGACGGATCACGGGATCCACAGATACGCAGTATTTT. Its translation: CASRRITGSTDTQYF.

The chain couples TRBV5-1 to TRBJ2-7; TRBD1 matches 9 bases. The CDR3 consists of 19 residues. In germline, CDR1 is SGHRS, CDR2 YFSETQ. V dropped 4 bases and J dropped 2; count of bases not matched to a gene: 19. CDR3 in DNA: TGCGCCAGCAGCGGGGGACGTCACCCCCCCGGGACAGGGCCCTACGAGCAGTACTTC. Its protein product is CASSGGRHPPGTGPYEQYF.

This sequence joins TRBV27 and TRBJ2-6; possibly TRBD1 for D (5 bases). V lost 2 bases to trimming and J lost 2 bases, with 10 bases between them. The CDR3 spans 16 residues. Germline V lookup: CDR1 MNHEY, CDR2 SMNVEV (reference sequence). The CDR3 loop reads CASSLRSGPGANVLTF. CDR3 DNA: TGTGCCAGCAGTTTACGATCAGGGCCTGGGGCCAACGTCCTGACTTTC.

The gene calls are TRBV5-1 and TRBJ1-1; TRBD1 might be the D (5 bases). The CDR3 spans 15 residues. Germline V gene sequence: CDR1 SGHRS, CDR2 YFSETQ. The V gene lost 0 bases and the J gene lost 5 bases, with 14 bases spanning the gap. The CDR3 nucleotides are TGCGCCAGCAGCTTGGAGGCAGGGTGGACGACTGAAGCTTTCTTT. Translating it yields CASSLEAGWTTEAFF.

The genes are TRBV29-1 and TRBJ2-5; D is perhaps TRBD2 (6 bases). CDR1 is SQVTM, CDR2 ANQGSEA, per germline. Trimming stripped 6 bases from V and 1 base from J, with 18 bases between. This CDR3 is built from 15 residues. CDR3 nucleotides: TGCAGCGTCCTCGGGACTTGGGCTTCCCAAGAGACCCAGTACTTC. Encoded protein: CSVLGTWASQETQYF. Combining the CDR3 with reference TRBV29-1 and TRBJ2-5 gives the whole variable domain SAVISQKPSRDICQRGTSLTIQCQVDSQVTMMFWYRQQPGQSLTLIATANQGSEATYESGFVIDKFPISRPNLTFSTLTVSNMSPEDSSIYLCSVLGTWASQETQYFGPGTRLLVL.

The J gene is TRBJ2-5, the V gene TRBV19; D perhaps matches TRBD2 (8 bases). Trimming took 5 bases from V and 5 from J, leaving 18 bases between them. Germline V gene data show CDR1 as LNHDA and CDR2 as SQIVND (reference sequence). CDR3 length equals 15 residues. The DNA for the CDR3 is TGTGCCAGTAGTGTACTAGCGGCAGGGGGGGAGACCCAGTACTTC. Its protein product is CASSVLAAGGETQYF.

This clone was recorded once. V gene TRBV5-1 combines with J gene TRBJ2-3; 12 bases line up with TRBD1. CDR3 length: 17 residues. J was trimmed by 2 bases and V by 5 bases; bases with no gene match: 9. Germline CDR1 SGHRS, CDR2 YFSETQ. DNA of the CDR3: TGCGCCAGCAGGCCGGGACAGGGGGCATGGGACACAGATACGCAGTATTTT. Translation: CASRPGQGAWDTDTQYF.

The V call is TRBV29-1, the J call TRBJ2-1; 16 bases are a match to TRBD2. The J segment lost 8 bases and the V segment lost 5 bases, leaving 6 bases of the junction unmatched. Germline CDR1 reads SQVTM; CDR2 reads ANQGSEA. This CDR3 is 15 amino acids long. CDR3 nucleotide sequence: TGCAGCGTTCTCGGGACTAGCGGGAGGGGACATGAGCAGTTCTTC. This translates into CSVLGTSGRGHEQFF.

This chain connects TRBV5-4 to TRBJ2-3; D may be TRBD1 (7 bases). The V end lost 4 bases, the J end lost 0 bases, and 18 bases lay between the germline ends. This CDR3 contains 17 residues. From germline, CDR1 is SGHNT and CDR2 YYREEE (reference sequence). CDR3: CASSDYQGGSSTDTQYF. The CDR3 nucleotides read TGTGCCAGCAGCGATTACCAGGGGGGATCTAGCACAGATACGCAGTATTTT.

The J gene is TRBJ2-3, the V gene TRBV10-3; the D gene is possibly TRBD2 (6 bases). The CDR3 extends over 14 amino acids. CDR1 is ENHRY and CDR2 is SYGVKD in the germline V gene. The V and J ends lost 9 bases and 3 bases respectively, with 16 bases between them. The CDR3 coding sequence is TGTGCCATGGGGACTGGGGCATGGACAGATACGCAGTATTTT. Its translation: CAMGTGAWTDTQYF.

V and J are TRBV5-1 and TRBJ2-1; D might be TRBD2 (5 bases). The CDR3 spans 14 residues. The V end lost 3 bases, the J end lost 0 bases, and 7 bases lay between the germline ends. Germline V gene sequence: CDR1 SGHRS, CDR2 YFSETQ. The chain's CDR3 is CASSYRDSYNEQFF. The CDR3 DNA sequence: TGCGCCAGCAGCTACCGGGACTCCTACAATGAGCAGTTCTTC.